Below, one T cell receptor beta chain is given with its context. What it binds is not known. This CDR3 comprises 12 residues. Deletions cut 5 bases from V and 8 bases from J, with 12 bases between. The germline V gene has CDR1 MNHEY and CDR2 SVGAGI. The method was immunoSEQ multiplex PCR; TCRdb's version includes in-frame clones alone and lacks a portion of them. Found here are approximately 150,000 clones, about 90% of them singletons; the top ten hold 1.9%. This sample was included in a study of T cell responses to AZD1222 COVID-19 vaccine. Overall study results and limits: Spike-specific TCR breadth and depth went up after people got two AZD1222 doses.

This chain joins TRBV6-5 and TRBJ1-2, with unresolved D. This sequence was found in an adult in good health. The sequences come from peripheral blood, collected on day 0 of AZD1222 vaccination. CDR3 loop: CASSTPHGGYTF. CDR3 DNA sequence: TGTGCCAGCAGTACGCCCCATGGAGGCTACACCTTC.